The 14 T cell receptor beta chains presented below share a single source sample, sequenced in a study of CD8 T cells in ankylosing spondylitis. TCRdb itself ran the 5' RACE reads through MiXCR, one entry per CDR3 protein. The table shows more than 35,000 distinct CDR3 sequences, with over 5.5% occurring only once. The specimen sequenced was blood, either unsorted or a sorted T cell fraction (not recorded which). The receptors were sampled from a male donor with ankylosing spondylitis or in good health (not recorded which).

This clonotype was counted at least ten times. The rearrangement links TRBV4-1 to TRBJ1-4; no definite D call. V lost 2 bases and J lost 8, with 21 bases in between. There are 17 residues in the CDR3. Germline V lookup: CDR1 MGHRA, CDR2 YSYEKL. CDR3 nucleotide sequence: TGCGCCAGCAGCCAACAAGGCTTCCCGGGGATAGGGGAAAAACTGTTTTTT. Amino acid sequence: CASSQQGFPGIGEKLFF.

This clonotype has ten or more counts. V usage is TRBV4-3 and J usage is TRBJ1-2, with TRBD1 identical over 9 bases. The germline V gene has CDR1 LGHNA and CDR2 YSLEER. Trimming at V came to 0 bases and at J to 7 bases, leaving 9 bases not matched to a gene. This CDR3 spans 16 amino acids. CDR3 amino acids: CASSQDKRTGVPGYTF. In DNA form, the CDR3 reads TGCGCCAGCAGCCAAGATAAGAGGACAGGGGTACCTGGCTACACCTTC.

Ten or more counts support this clonotype. The chain carries TRBV21-1 and TRBJ2-3; the DNA was not compared with TRBD1, the D call given in the table. TRBV21-1 is tagged as a pseudogene. The CDR3 totals 16 residues. CDR3 protein: CASSKTLGHFTDTQYF. Written as DNA, the CDR3 is TGTGCCAGCAGCAAAACTCTTGGACACTTCACAGATACGCAGTATTTT.

In its sample, this clonotype was seen many times. The genes are TRBV11-3 and TRBJ1-6; unclear D gene. The V end was cut by 0 bases, the J end by 8 bases, with 5 bases between. Germline CDR1 SGHNT, CDR2 YENEEA. The CDR3 length is 13 residues. The CDR3 here is CASSLEGYSPLHF. For the CDR3, the DNA is TGTGCCAGCAGCTTAGAGGGGTATTCACCCCTCCACTTT. Together with reference TRBV11-3 and TRBJ1-6, the CDR3 gives the full variable domain: EAGVVQSPRYKIIEKKQPVAFWCNPISGHNTLYWYLQNLGQGPELLIRYENEEAVDDSQLPKDRFSAERLKGVDSTLKIQPAELGDSAVYLCASSLEGYSPLHFGNGTRLTVT.

This clonotype was recorded many times. The gene calls are TRBV12-3 or TRBV12-4 and TRBJ2-1; D tentatively fits TRBD1 or TRBD2 (5 bases each). The CDR3 extends over 16 amino acids. V was trimmed by 6 bases and J by 6 bases, leaving 21 bases between them. CDR3: CASSDPGTQGFNEQFF. CDR3 bases: TGTGCCAGCAGCGATCCCGGGACCCAGGGCTTCAATGAGCAGTTCTTC.

This clonotype was seen only a few times. This chain connects TRBV10-3 to TRBJ2-1; 8 bases line up with TRBD1. Trimming took 6 bases from V and 10 from J; bases not matched to a gene: 5. The CDR3 covers 12 residues. Germline V lookup: CDR1 ENHRY, CDR2 SYGVKD. CDR3 in DNA: TGTGCCATCAGAGGACAGGGAAACGAGCAGTTCTTC. Translated, it gives CAIRGQGNEQFF.

Remarks on this clonotype: A read error may be the cause here, since a much bigger clone is one base away. This sequence joins TRBV7-9 and TRBJ2-5; D is ambiguous. The CDR3 length is 15 residues. Germline assignment: CDR1 SEHNR and CDR2 FQNEAQ (reference sequence). Here the CDR3 reads CVSSRPLGIQETQYF. The CDR3 bases are TGTGTCAGCAGCCGGCCCCTGGGGATTCAAGAGACCCAGTACTTC.

This clonotype was found many times. The gene calls are TRBV5-1 and TRBJ2-7, with TRBD2 as a possible D gene (6 bases). Germline CDR1 SGHRS, CDR2 YFSETQ. The CDR3 spans 14 residues. The V gene lost 9 bases and the J gene lost 1 base, with 17 bases spanning the gap. The CDR3 protein is CATPGELGSYEQYF. CDR3 bases: TGCGCCACCCCGGGGGAGTTGGGGTCCTACGAGCAGTACTTC.

This clonotype was observed at least ten times. This chain joins TRBV11-3 and TRBJ1-1, with a weak D call TRBD1 (6 bases). Trimming took off 5 bases at V and 4 bases at J, with 29 bases between the two ends. CDR1 is SGHNT and CDR2 is YENEEA in the germline V gene. CDR3 length equals 19 residues. DNA of the CDR3: TGTGCCAGCAGCCCAGGGTTGGGGGTTGCAGGGGCCGGCGGCACTGAAGCTTTCTTT. Amino acid sequence: CASSPGLGVAGAGGTEAFF.

This clonotype was seen repeatedly, ten times or more. The chain recombines TRBV5-1 with TRBJ1-2, with D possibly being TRBD1 (5 bases). Germline V CDR1 and CDR2: SGHRS, YFSETQ. V lost 3 bases and J lost 0, with 9 bases in between. This CDR3 has 14 residues. The CDR3 reads CASSSTAANYGYTF. The CDR3 DNA sequence: TGCGCCAGCAGCTCGACAGCAGCTAACTATGGCTACACCTTC.

This clonotype was found many times. This sequence joins TRBV20-1 and TRBJ2-1; TRBD2 aligns across 14 bases. The germline gives CDR1 DFQATT, CDR2 SNEGSKA (reference sequence). V shed 6 bases and J 5 bases; nucleotides not matched to a gene: 9. This CDR3 is built from 16 residues. CDR3 residues: CSANGLAGGVNNEQFF. CDR3 DNA: TGCAGTGCCAACGGACTAGCGGGGGGCGTCAACAATGAGCAGTTCTTC.

This clonotype was observed many times. The chain links TRBV12-3 or TRBV12-4 to TRBJ2-7; 10 bases match TRBD2. The CDR3 is 15 amino acids. J lost 7 bases, V lost 5 bases, and 11 bases had no gene match. The CDR3 DNA reads TGTGCCAGCAGTAAACTAGCGGGATCCCTCGGAGAGCAGTACTTC. Its translation: CASSKLAGSLGEQYF.

This clonotype came up many times. The chain joins TRBV4-2 to TRBJ2-3; D unresolved. Trimming pared 0 bases from V and 2 bases from J, leaving 9 bases between. Looked up from germline, CDR1 is LGHNA and CDR2 is YNFKEQ. The CDR3 is 15 amino acids. Here the CDR3 reads CASSQDLRITDTQYF. The DNA of the CDR3 is TGTGCCAGCAGCCAAGATCTGCGGATCACAGATACGCAGTATTTT.

The table lists this clonotype with many counts. The chain combines TRBV5-1 with TRBJ2-1; tentatively, D is TRBD1 (7 bases). V was cut by 4 bases and J by 2 bases, with 16 bases left in between. CDR3 length: 16 amino acids. The germline CDR1 and CDR2 sequences are SGHRS and YFSETQ. CDR3 in amino acids: CASSRNPGGPYNEQFF. The CDR3 DNA is TGCGCCAGCAGCCGCAACCCAGGGGGGCCCTACAATGAGCAGTTCTTC.